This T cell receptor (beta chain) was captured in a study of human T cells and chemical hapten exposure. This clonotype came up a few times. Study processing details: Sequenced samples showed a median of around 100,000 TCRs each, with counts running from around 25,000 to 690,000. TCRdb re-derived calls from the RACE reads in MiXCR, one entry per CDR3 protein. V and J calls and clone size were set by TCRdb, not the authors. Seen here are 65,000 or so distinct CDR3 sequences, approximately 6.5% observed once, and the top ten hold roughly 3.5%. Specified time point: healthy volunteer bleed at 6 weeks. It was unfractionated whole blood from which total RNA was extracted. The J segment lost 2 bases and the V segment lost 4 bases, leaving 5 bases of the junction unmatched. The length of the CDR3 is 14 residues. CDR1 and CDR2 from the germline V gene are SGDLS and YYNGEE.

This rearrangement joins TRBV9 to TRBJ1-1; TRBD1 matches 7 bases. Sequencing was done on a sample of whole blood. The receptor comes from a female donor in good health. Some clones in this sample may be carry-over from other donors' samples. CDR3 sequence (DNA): TGTGCCAGCAGCTTGGGAGGGGGCAACACTGAAGCTTTCTTT. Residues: CASSLGGGNTEAFF.